This T cell receptor beta chain was captured by sequencing in a study of T cells in Graves' hyperthyroidism and ophthalmopathy. The CDR3 regions of TCR beta were amplified from RNA transcripts. The primer set for the first-round RT-PCR of the TCR CDR3 was HTBI. TCRdb reprocessed the multiplex PCR reads via MiXCR and lists one record per CDR3 protein. The sample consists of roughly 250,000 distinct CDR3 sequences, around 22% of them appearing once. Uncontrolled infections, other autoimmune diseases, pregnancy or lactation led to exclusion of patients. This clonotype showed up just a few times. This TCR came from a man under 40 with Graves' ophthalmopathy. Sequencing used blood.

The CDR3 bases are TGTGCCAGCAGCTTAAGCCAGGCAACAGATACGCAGTATTTT. Translated: CASSLSQATDTQYF. V usage is TRBV7-9 and J usage is TRBJ2-3; D is undetermined. The CDR3 is 14 amino acids. V shed 2 bases and J shed 3 bases, with 9 bases lying between them. CDR1 SEHNR and CDR2 FQNEAQ come from the germline V gene (reference sequence).